This T cell receptor (beta chain) was sequenced during a study of T cell responses to AZD1222 COVID-19 vaccine. Whole-study context: It was second doses at about 4 or about 12 weeks that were pooled. General observations from the study: Seropositive at baseline were only a handful of AZD1222 recipients. With dominance at 160-218 and 743-854, vaccine-associated CD4 TCRs spanned spike. Repertoire sampling was restricted to post-peak T cell response timepoints.

Germline values: CDR1 SGHNT, CDR2 YYREEE (reference sequence). V lost 2 bases, J lost 4 bases, and 11 bases lay in between. The CDR3 runs to 14 residues. Libraries were prepared by immunoSEQ multiplex PCR; TCRdb keeps only in-frame clonotypes and omits some of them. The sample has about 110,000 clones; about 85% are singletons. Points on this clone: What it binds is not known.

Material: peripheral blood, obtained on day 0 of AZD1222 vaccination. The clonotype comes from an adult in good health. The chain couples TRBV5-4 to TRBJ2-3; D is unclear. This CDR3 reads CASSLYGISDTQYF. CDR3 DNA: TGTGCCAGCAGCTTATATGGCATCTCAGATACGCAGTATTTT.